These 26 T cell receptor beta chains share one sample of origin, sequenced in a study of OX40 agonist ivuxolimab in advanced cancers. Sequenced by immunoSEQ multiplex PCR; TCRdb stores in-frame clones only, minus some. Here the sample spans 75,000 to 80,000 clones, 87% being singletons. The sample consisted of CD4+ or CD8+ T cells sorted from blood, taken in a trial of the OX40 agonist ivuxolimab. The source is an adult with an advanced solid tumor such as melanoma, head and neck, liver or kidney cancer.

This chain connects TRBV7-9 to TRBJ2-7, with D maybe TRBD2 (6 bases). V shed 0 bases and J shed 4 bases, with 10 bases lying between them. The CDR3 has 14 residues. Germline V gives CDR1 SEHNR, CDR2 FQNEAQ (reference sequence). Written as DNA, the CDR3 is TGTGCCAGCAGCTTAGCGGGAGGAGATTACGAGCAGTACTTC. Amino acid sequence: CASSLAGGDYEQYF.

The CDR3 protein is CASSRSGQGNSPLHF. The CDR3 DNA reads as TGCGCCAGCAGCCGGTCGGGACAGGGGAACTCACCCCTCCACTTT. V and J are TRBV4-3 and TRBJ1-6; 10 bases map to TRBD1. The CDR3 runs to 15 residues. From germline, CDR1 is LGHNA and CDR2 YSLEER. With 4 bases clipped from V and 10 bases from J, the junction kept 7 bases outside the gene matches.

The J gene is TRBJ2-1, the V gene TRBV4-1, with 14 positions matching TRBD2. This CDR3 region has 16 residues. Germline V gene lookup returns CDR1 MGHRA and CDR2 YSYEKL. Losses at the gene ends were 4 bases for V and 7 bases for J; bases not matched to a gene: 6. The CDR3 region has the DNA TGCGCCAGCAGCCGAAGACTAGCGGGAGGGCCTAATGAGCAGTTCTTC. Encoded protein: CASSRRLAGGPNEQFF.

This clone came up a few times. The CDR3 nucleotides read TGTGCCAGCAGCCCCCGGACCCGCGGCTATGGCTACACCTTC. This codes for CASSPRTRGYGYTF. The chain carries TRBV4-2 and TRBJ1-2, with D uncertain. Trimming left V 4 bases short and J 4 bases short, with 13 bases between. CDR3 length: 14 residues. CDR1 and CDR2 (germline): LGHNA, YNFKEQ.

In regard to this clone: Other DNA sequences of this sample code for an identical CDR3. The chain links TRBV19 to TRBJ1-6, with D possibly being TRBD1 (6 bases). CDR1 LNHDA and CDR2 SQIVND come from the germline V gene (reference sequence). There are 13 residues in the CDR3. V lost 4 bases to trimming and J lost 9 bases, with 10 bases between them. CDR3 residues: CASSTGQFSPLHF. The CDR3, as DNA: TGTGCCAGTAGTACCGGACAGTTTTCACCCCTCCACTTT.

This clone was detected only a few times. The gene calls are TRBV5-1 and TRBJ1-1, with a possible D match to TRBD1 (6 bases). The CDR3 totals 17 residues. The germline gives CDR1 SGHRS, CDR2 YFSETQ. Trimming shortened V by 4 bases and J by 0 bases, and 19 bases separated the two germline ends. CDR3 region: CASSLLARTALNTEAFF. The CDR3, as DNA: TGCGCCAGCAGCCTACTTGCTCGGACAGCCTTGAACACTGAAGCTTTCTTT.

The rearrangement links TRBV5-5 to TRBJ2-5; D is possibly TRBD1 or TRBD2 (6 bases each). The CDR3 totals 13 residues. Trimming stripped 4 bases from V and 4 bases from J, with 11 bases between. Per the germline V gene, CDR1 is SGHKS and CDR2 is YYEKEE (reference sequence). The CDR3 is CASSLQGGETQYF. The CDR3, as DNA: TGTGCCAGCAGCCTACAGGGAGGAGAGACCCAGTACTTC.

The chain combines TRBV9 with TRBJ1-2; a possible D gene is TRBD1 (5 bases). The CDR3 extends over 14 amino acids. Germline assignment: CDR1 SGDLS and CDR2 YYNGEE. V lost 1 base, J lost 8 bases, and 15 bases lay in between. The CDR3 region is CASSVSGTQGGYTF. CDR3 nucleotide sequence: TGTGCCAGCAGCGTATCCGGGACCCAGGGCGGCTACACCTTC.

The V and J genes are TRBV2 and TRBJ2-3; 8 nucleotides agree with TRBD2. V shed 2 bases and J 7 bases; nucleotides not matched to a gene: 11. The CDR3 contains 16 residues. CDR1 SNHLY and CDR2 FYNNEI come from the germline V gene. The CDR3 here is CASSEQPPGRGYTQYF. The CDR3 region has the DNA TGTGCCAGCAGTGAACAACCCCCCGGGAGGGGATATACGCAGTATTTT.

This clone was detected a few times. This chain uses TRBV9 with TRBJ2-1; 9 nucleotides line up with TRBD1. CDR3 length: 14 residues. The junction had 4 bases not matched to a gene; V was cut back by 5 bases and J by 4 bases. From germline, CDR1 is SGDLS and CDR2 YYNGEE. The CDR3 protein is CASSPGQGYNEQFF. The CDR3 nucleotides are TGTGCCAGCAGTCCCGGACAGGGGTACAATGAGCAGTTCTTC. The whole variable domain, filled in from reference TRBV9 and TRBJ2-1, reads DSGVTQTPKHLITATGQRVTLRCSPRSGDLSVYWYQQSLDQGLQFLIQYYNGEERAKGNILERFSAQQFPDLHSELNLSSLELGDSALYFCASSPGQGYNEQFFGPGTRLTVL.

This chain links TRBV19 with TRBJ1-5; 10 positions agree with TRBD1. V dropped 3 bases and J dropped 0; count of bases not matched to a gene: 11. The CDR3 extends over 19 amino acids. Germline values: CDR1 LNHDA, CDR2 SQIVND (reference sequence). The CDR3 loop is CASSMTGGMVTYSNQPQHF. In nucleotides, the CDR3 is TGTGCCAGTAGTATGACAGGGGGCATGGTAACCTATAGCAATCAGCCCCAGCATTTT.

This chain connects TRBV11-2 to TRBJ2-2, with D maybe TRBD1 (6 bases). The germline gives CDR1 SGHAT, CDR2 FQNNGV. Trimming took off 3 bases at V and 6 bases at J, with 11 bases between the two ends. The CDR3 is made up of 14 amino acids. CDR3 bases: TGTGCCAGCAGCTTCAGGGGTGACGCCGGGGAGCTGTTTTTT. Its translation: CASSFRGDAGELFF.

J is TRBJ2-7 and V is TRBV10-3, with D perhaps matching TRBD1 (5 bases). Trimming took 4 bases from V and 0 from J, leaving 10 bases between them. In germline, CDR1 is ENHRY, CDR2 SYGVKD. The CDR3 is made up of 14 amino acids. The CDR3 is CAISVGEHSYEQYF. CDR3 in DNA: TGTGCCATCAGTGTAGGGGAACACTCCTACGAGCAGTACTTC.

This chain uses TRBV5-8 with TRBJ2-2, with a tentative D call TRBD2 (5 bases). The CDR3 consists of 14 residues. The germline V gene has CDR1 SGHTS and CDR2 YDEGEE. The V end was cut by 5 bases, the J end by 5 bases, with 13 bases between. The CDR3 sequence: CASRIGLRTGELFF. Here the CDR3 DNA reads TGTGCCAGCAGAATCGGACTGCGAACCGGGGAGCTGTTTTTT. The whole variable domain, remainder taken from reference TRBV5-8 and TRBJ2-2, is EAGVTQSPTHLIKTRGQQATLRCSPISGHTSVYWYQQALGLGLQFLLWYDEGEERNRGNFPPRFSGRQFPNYSSELNVNALELEDSALYLCASRIGLRTGELFFGEGSRLTVL.

The chain joins TRBV29-1 to TRBJ2-7, with 9 nucleotides matching TRBD1. V shed 4 bases, J shed 2 bases, and the junction held 9 bases outside the gene matches. Germline lookup yields CDR1 SQVTM and CDR2 ANQGSEA. The CDR3 totals 15 residues. The CDR3 DNA reads as TGCAGCGTTGTGGGGATCGACAGGGGGACCTACGAGCAGTACTTC. It codes for CSVVGIDRGTYEQYF.

The J gene is TRBJ2-7, the V gene TRBV5-1; D remains unclear. The V and J ends lost 0 bases and 3 bases respectively, with 10 bases between them. The CDR3 extends over 14 amino acids. The germline V gene encodes CDR1 SGHRS and CDR2 YFSETQ. As DNA, the CDR3 is TGCGCCAGCAGCTTGGACTTTGCTGGCTACGAGCAGTACTTC. The encoded protein is CASSLDFAGYEQYF.

This clone was observed a few times. The chain recombines TRBV2 with TRBJ2-2; D remains unclear. The length of the CDR3 is 14 residues. V lost 9 bases and J 0 bases, leaving 11 bases between the germline ends. Germline V gene lookup returns CDR1 SNHLY and CDR2 FYNNEI. The CDR3 region has the DNA TGTGCCAGTAGGCCTAACGCGAACACCGGGGAGCTGTTTTTT. It encodes CASRPNANTGELFF.

The chain links TRBV11-2 to TRBJ2-7; 12 bases map to TRBD1. CDR1 SGHAT and CDR2 FQNNGV come from the germline V gene. This CDR3 has 16 amino acids. Losses at the gene ends were 2 bases for V and 6 bases for J; bases not matched to a gene: 8. The CDR3 bases are TGTGCCAGCAGCTTACGGAGGGACAGGGGGCTTTCCGAGCAGTACTTC. This sequence encodes CASSLRRDRGLSEQYF.

This chain uses TRBV29-1 with TRBJ1-1; unclear D gene. V lost 1 base to trimming and J lost 0 bases, with 9 bases between them. The CDR3 extends over 14 amino acids. CDR1 is SQVTM and CDR2 is ANQGSEA in the germline V gene. The CDR3 loop reads CSVEAAGLNTEAFF. CDR3 bases: TGCAGCGTTGAAGCAGCAGGTCTGAACACTGAAGCTTTCTTT.

The V call is TRBV18, the J call TRBJ2-7, with TRBD1 matching 9 bases. CDR3 size: 14 residues. The V segment lost 6 bases and the J segment 3 bases; nucleotides outside the gene matches: 6. Germline V CDR1 and CDR2: KGHSH, LQKENI. The CDR3 bases are TGTGCCAGCTCCCTGGGACAGGGTCGCTACGAGCAGTACTTC. It translates to CASSLGQGRYEQYF.

V is TRBV5-6 and J is TRBJ1-2, with D possibly TRBD1 on 5 matching bases. Trimming removed 0 bases at V and 6 bases at J, with 9 bases between. Looked up from germline, CDR1 is SGHDT and CDR2 is YYEEEE. The CDR3 contains 13 residues. CDR3 sequence reads: CASSLEEGNGYTF. The CDR3 bases are TGTGCCAGCAGCTTGGAAGAGGGGAATGGCTACACCTTC.

This clone has only a few counts. V gene TRBV4-1 combines with J gene TRBJ2-7; 12 bases map to TRBD2. V shed 1 base, J shed 4 bases, and the junction held 8 bases outside the gene matches. The CDR3 covers 17 residues. The germline V gene has CDR1 MGHRA and CDR2 YSYEKL. This CDR3 is CASSQVDMGLAGYEQYF. In DNA form, the CDR3 reads TGCGCCAGCAGCCAAGTCGACATGGGACTAGCGGGTTACGAGCAGTACTTC.

This clone was seen a single time. The gene calls are TRBV7-9 and TRBJ2-7; 10 bases are a match to TRBD1. CDR3 length equals 15 residues. Germline V CDR1 and CDR2: SEHNR, FQNEAQ (reference sequence). With 5 bases clipped from V and 6 bases from J, the junction kept 10 bases outside the gene matches. In DNA form, the CDR3 reads TGTGCCAGCAGCCGTAACCGGGACAGGGGAGGCGAGCAGTACTTC. Its translation is CASSRNRDRGGEQYF.

The chain is built from TRBV11-2 and TRBJ2-7, with D possibly matching TRBD2 (6 bases). The CDR3 runs to 13 residues. V lost 3 bases and J lost 1, with 7 bases in between. CDR1 and CDR2 from the germline V gene are SGHAT and FQNNGV. CDR3 sequence reads: CASSFGLSYEQYF. The CDR3 nucleotides are TGTGCCAGCAGCTTCGGACTATCCTACGAGCAGTACTTC.

This rearrangement joins TRBV11-2 to TRBJ1-5, with 7 bases matching TRBD1. CDR1 is SGHAT, CDR2 FQNNGV, per germline. The length of the CDR3 is 15 residues. Germline trimming cut 2 bases from V and 3 bases from J; bases unmatched to any gene: 4. CDR3 protein: CASSLSRGPNQPQHF. The CDR3 DNA sequence: TGTGCCAGCAGCTTATCTAGGGGGCCCAATCAGCCCCAGCATTTT.

The rearrangement uses TRBV18 and TRBJ1-3; the D gene is possibly TRBD1 (6 bases). The CDR3 loop spans 16 amino acids. The germline CDR1 and CDR2 sequences are KGHSH and LQKENI. V was shortened by 2 bases and J by 0 bases, with 11 bases between the two germline ends. The CDR3 is CASSPERTASGNTIYF. CDR3 coding DNA: TGTGCCAGCTCACCAGAAAGGACAGCCTCTGGAAACACCATATATTTT.